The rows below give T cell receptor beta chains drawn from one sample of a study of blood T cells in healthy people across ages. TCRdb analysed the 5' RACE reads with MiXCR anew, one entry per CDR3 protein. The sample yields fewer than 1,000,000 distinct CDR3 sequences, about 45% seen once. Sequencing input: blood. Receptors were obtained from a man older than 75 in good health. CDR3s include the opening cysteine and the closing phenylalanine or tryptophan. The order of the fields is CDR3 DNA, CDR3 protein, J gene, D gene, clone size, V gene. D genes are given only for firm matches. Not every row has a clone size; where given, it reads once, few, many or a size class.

TGTGCCAGCATCCCGGGGGGGGCTAACTATGGCTACACCTTC | CASIPGGANYGYTF | TRBJ1-2 | . | many | TRBV28
TGTGCCAGCAGTTCATACAGGGTGCACCGGGATGGCTACACCTTC | CASSSYRVHRDGYTF | TRBJ1-2 | . | . | TRBV27
TGCGCCGGCAGCTCCGGGACAGGGCCTGAAAAACTGTTTTTT | CAGSSGTGPEKLFF | TRBJ1-4 | TRBD1 | . | TRBV5-1
TGCAGTGCTCCGGGACTAGCCTTCAATGAGCAGTTCTTC | CSAPGLAFNEQFF | TRBJ2-1 | TRBD2 | many | TRBV20-1
TGTGCCAGCAGGGATGGTGCGGTTGGAGATACGCAGTATTTT | CASRDGAVGDTQYF | TRBJ2-3 | . | many | TRBV6-5
TGTGCCAGTGTGACGCTTGCGGGGACAGATACGCAGTATTTT | CASVTLAGTDTQYF | TRBJ2-3 | . | few | TRBV6-1
TGTGCCAGCAGCGTCGAACAGGACTCGCTGTACAATGAGCAGTTCTTC | CASSVEQDSLYNEQFF | TRBJ2-1 | . | . | TRBV9
TGTGCCAGCAGCTTACTCAGGGTGCACGAGCAGTACTTC | CASSLLRVHEQYF | TRBJ2-7 | . | few | TRBV11-2
TGTGCCAGCAGGCTTTCCCAGGACCTTACCTACGAGCAGTACTTC | CASRLSQDLTYEQYF | TRBJ2-7 | . | few | TRBV27
TGTGCCAGCAGCCGACAGGGGCTAGCGGGTAACAATGAGCAGTACTTC | CASSRQGLAGNNEQYF | TRBJ2-7 | . | . | TRBV11-3
TGTGCCAGCAGTTCTAGCGGCCACTTGACTTTC | CASSSSGHLTF | TRBJ2-6 | TRBD2 | . | TRBV6-5
TGTGCCAGCAGTGACAAACCGACTAGTGGTGCAGATACGCAGTATTTT | CASSDKPTSGADTQYF | TRBJ2-3 | . | . | TRBV6-4
TGTGCCAGCAGTCGGACTAGCGGGGCTTTGTACCAAGAGACCCAGTACTTC | CASSRTSGALYQETQYF | TRBJ2-5 | TRBD2 | . | TRBV12-3/TRBV12-4
TGCGCCAGCAGCCTGGGGACAGGGAGGCCCACAGATACGCAGTATTTT | CASSLGTGRPTDTQYF | TRBJ2-3 | TRBD1 | . | TRBV5-1
TGTGCCAGCAGGCCGGGACAGGAGAACACCGGGGAGCTGTTTTTT | CASRPGQENTGELFF | TRBJ2-2 | TRBD1 | few | TRBV12-3/TRBV12-4
TGTGCCAGCAGCTTAGTGGCCCAGGGCTCTGAAGCTTTCTTT | CASSLVAQGSEAFF | TRBJ1-1 | . | once | TRBV7-9
TGTGCCAGCAGTTCCCCTAGTACTGGGGCCAACGTCCTGACTTTC | CASSSPSTGANVLTF | TRBJ2-6 | . | . | TRBV6-6
TGTGCCAGCAGTTTTGCAGGGGCTGGGAGTCAGCCCCAGCATTTT | CASSFAGAGSQPQHF | TRBJ1-5 | . | . | TRBV27
TGTGCCAGCACCACGGGACTAGCCTACGAGCAGTACTTC | CASTTGLAYEQYF | TRBJ2-7 | TRBD2 | . | TRBV6-2/TRBV6-3
TGTGCCAGCAGCTTAGCGCGGCAGGCCAATGAGCAGTTCTTC | CASSLARQANEQFF | TRBJ2-1 | . | . | TRBV7-2
TGCAGTGCCAGAACCGGGAACTCCTACGAGCAGTACTTC | CSARTGNSYEQYF | TRBJ2-7 | . | many | TRBV29-1
TGCGCCAGCAGCCCGAGGGTTTCTAGCGGGCACTACGAGCAGTACTTC | CASSPRVSSGHYEQYF | TRBJ2-7 | TRBD2 | few | TRBV4-3
TGCAGTGCTAGAGACGTGGAGCTAGCGGGAGGCACAGATACGCAGTATTTT | CSARDVELAGGTDTQYF | TRBJ2-3 | TRBD2 | . | TRBV20-1
TGCGCCAGCAGCTTCAGCGGGACCCGAAGAGAGACCCAGTACTTC | CASSFSGTRRETQYF | TRBJ2-5 | TRBD2 | few | TRBV5-1
TGTGCCAGTAGTGCCGGGACAGGGGGCAGAGGCACTGAAGCTTTCTTT | CASSAGTGGRGTEAFF | TRBJ1-1 | TRBD1 | . | TRBV19
TGCAGTGCTCCAACCTCTAGCGGGAGTTTCAATGAGCAGTTCTTC | CSAPTSSGSFNEQFF | TRBJ2-1 | TRBD2 | many | TRBV20-1
TGCAGTGCAGGGGTCGATCAGCCCCAGCATTTT | CSAGVDQPQHF | TRBJ1-5 | . | . | TRBV20-1
TGTTCCAGCAGCTTGGGTGATCAGCCCCAGCATTTT | CSSSLGDQPQHF | TRBJ1-5 | . | . | TRBV7-9
TGTGCCAGCAGTGAAAGGGATCTCTATGACGCGGGAGGTTTATACGAGCAGTACTTC | CASSERDLYDAGGLYEQYF | TRBJ2-7 | TRBD2 | . | TRBV2
TGCAGCGCTGGGGAGGGCTATGGCTACACCTTC | CSAGEGYGYTF | TRBJ1-2 | . | . | TRBV29-1
TGTGCCAGCGCGGGAGCGTACGAGCAGTACTTC | CASAGAYEQYF | TRBJ2-7 | TRBD2 | . | TRBV6-6